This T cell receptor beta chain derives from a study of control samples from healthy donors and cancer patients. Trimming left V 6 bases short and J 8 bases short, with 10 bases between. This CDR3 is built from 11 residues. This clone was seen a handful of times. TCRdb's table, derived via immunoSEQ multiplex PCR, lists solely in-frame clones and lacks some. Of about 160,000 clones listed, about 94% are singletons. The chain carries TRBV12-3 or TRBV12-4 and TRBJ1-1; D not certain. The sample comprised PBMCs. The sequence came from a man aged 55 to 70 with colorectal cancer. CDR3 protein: CASRIGREAFF. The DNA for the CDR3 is TGTGCCAGCAGGATAGGGAGGGAAGCTTTCTTT.